Included here is one T cell receptor beta chain sequence, with context. Its target is not known. The data stem from a study of OX40 agonist ivuxolimab in advanced cancers. In the study overall: The diagnoses of dose-escalation patients were hepatocellular carcinoma, melanoma, renal cell or head and neck cancer.

Study results and limitations: In a subset of nonresponders, normalized T-cell clonal expansion was also low. Expanded clones tended on average to be more numerous among CD8+ T cells than CD4+.

Profiled with immunoSEQ multiplex PCR; TCRdb holds only in-frame clones, not every one. The sample carries about 82,000 clones, about 86% recorded once. Germline CDR1 GTSNPN, CDR2 SVGIG (reference sequence). V lost 4 bases to trimming and J lost 7 bases, with 10 bases between them. This CDR3 comprises 12 residues. If patients had autoimmune disease history or systemic immunosuppression, they were excluded. This sequence was found in an adult with an advanced solid tumor such as melanoma, head and neck, liver or kidney cancer. The specimen comprised CD4+ or CD8+ T cells sorted from blood, sampled in a trial of the OX40 agonist ivuxolimab. The chain combines TRBV30 with TRBJ1-4; D ambiguous. CDR3 amino acids: CAWNGSGEKLFF. The CDR3 DNA reads as TGTGCCTGGAACGGCAGCGGTGAAAAACTGTTTTTT.